The 18 T cell receptor beta chains presented below share a single source sample, sequenced in a study of T cell responses to AZD1222 COVID-19 vaccine. The table came from immunoSEQ multiplex PCR; TCRdb's copy has only in-frame clones and leaves some out. Of roughly 150,000 clones listed, approximately 90% were seen once; the top ten hold under 1.5%. The starting material was peripheral blood, obtained 28 days after the second AZD1222 dose. Receptors were obtained from an adult who received the AZD1222 COVID-19 vaccine.

The chain employs TRBV5-4 and TRBJ2-2; 10 bases match TRBD1. Germline lookup yields CDR1 SGHNT and CDR2 YYREEE (reference sequence). This CDR3 comprises 17 residues. With 3 bases clipped from V and 7 bases from J, the junction kept 12 bases outside the gene matches. CDR3 sequence reads: CASSSTPGQGVGGELFF. CDR3 nucleotide sequence: TGTGCCAGCAGCTCGACCCCAGGACAGGGGGTGGGCGGGGAGCTGTTTTTT.

The chain links TRBV19 to TRBJ2-7, with TRBD2 matching 9 bases. V was pared by 2 bases and J by 4 bases, with 3 bases of the junction left unmatched. The CDR3 runs to 14 residues. CDR1 is LNHDA, CDR2 SQIVND, per germline (reference sequence). The CDR3 coding sequence is TGTGCCAGTAGTATAAGAGCGGGAGGTTACGAGCAGTACTTC. Its protein product is CASSIRAGGYEQYF.

CDR3 sequence reads: CASSPRDRGLILNTEAFF. The CDR3, as DNA: TGTGCCAGTAGTCCCCGTGACAGGGGACTTATCCTGAACACTGAAGCTTTCTTT. The chain combines TRBV19 with TRBJ1-1, with 8 bases fitting TRBD1. V lost 5 bases, J lost 0 bases, and 14 bases stayed unmatched. Germline V gene data show CDR1 as LNHDA and CDR2 as SQIVND (reference sequence). The length of the CDR3 is 18 residues.

This rearrangement joins TRBV7-2 to TRBJ1-2, with D hard to call. Germline CDR1 reads SGHTA; CDR2 reads FQGNSA. Trimming cost V 3 bases and J 2 bases, with 13 bases left between them. There are 15 residues in the CDR3. Here the CDR3 DNA reads TGTGCCAGCAGCTTCTCTCGGTCAGCGAACTATGGCTACACCTTC. Its protein is CASSFSRSANYGYTF.

V gene TRBV6-5 combines with J gene TRBJ2-1; D is unresolved. The CDR3 has 10 amino acids. Trimming pared 8 bases from V and 9 bases from J, leaving 8 bases between. Germline CDR1 reads MNHEY; CDR2 reads SVGAGI. The chain's CDR3 is CASYGPEQFF. The CDR3 DNA follows: TGTGCCAGCTACGGGCCTGAGCAGTTCTTC.

This chain links TRBV18 with TRBJ1-1; the D gene is possibly TRBD1 (5 bases). The CDR3 covers 12 residues. Germline assignment: CDR1 KGHSH and CDR2 LQKENI. V was pared by 0 bases and J by 11 bases, with 10 bases between. The chain's CDR3 is CASSPPRGYAFF. The CDR3 DNA reads as TGTGCCAGCTCACCACCGCGGGGGTATGCTTTCTTT.

This clone was recorded only once. The CDR3 sequence is CASRDTRGTGGWLETQYF. In nucleotides, the CDR3 is TGTGCCAGTAGGGATACCCGAGGGACAGGCGGATGGTTGGAGACCCAGTACTTC. This chain uses TRBV19 with TRBJ2-5; TRBD1 matches 8 bases. The trim removed 6 bases at V and 5 bases at J, leaving 20 bases unmatched. Germline V gene lookup returns CDR1 LNHDA and CDR2 SQIVND (reference sequence). This CDR3 is 18 amino acids long.

The V and J genes are TRBV19 and TRBJ2-5; 8 positions match TRBD2. The V and J ends lost 3 bases and 2 bases, in that order; junction bases with no gene match: 5. CDR3 length equals 15 residues. In germline, CDR1 is LNHDA, CDR2 SQIVND (reference sequence). The CDR3, as DNA: TGTGCCAGTAGTATGGTAGCGGGGCTTCAAGAGACCCAGTACTTC. This sequence encodes CASSMVAGLQETQYF.

The rearrangement links TRBV6-6 to TRBJ2-7, with TRBD1 matching over 9 bases. The V gene end was trimmed by 5 bases and the J gene end by 0 bases; junction bases not matched to a gene: 11. The CDR3 spans 17 residues. Germline V gene data show CDR1 as MNHNY and CDR2 as SVGAGI (reference sequence). CDR3 nucleotides: TGTGCCAGCAGTCAACTCCAGGACAGGGGAAGCTCCTACGAGCAGTACTTC. It codes for CASSQLQDRGSSYEQYF.

The chain combines TRBV28 with TRBJ1-6; the match to TRBD1 covers 10 bases. The germline V gene has CDR1 MDHEN and CDR2 SYDVKM. V lost 5 bases, J lost 7 bases, and 5 bases stayed unmatched. This CDR3 has 15 amino acids. The DNA of the CDR3 is TGTGCCAGCAGTAGGGACAGGGGATGGAATTCACCCCTCCACTTT. This translates into CASSRDRGWNSPLHF.

CDR3 DNA: TGTGCCAGCAGTTTATTGGATCAGCCCCAGCATTTT. Translating gives CASSLLDQPQHF. V gene TRBV28 combines with J gene TRBJ1-5; D gene ambiguous. The V and J ends lost 1 base and 5 bases respectively, with 3 bases between them. The CDR3 loop spans 12 amino acids. Germline assignment: CDR1 MDHEN and CDR2 SYDVKM. Based on the CDR3 plus reference TRBV28 and TRBJ1-5, the full variable domain is DVKVTQSSRYLVKRTGEKVFLECVQDMDHENMFWYRQDPGLGLRLIYFSYDVKMKEKGDIPEGYSVSREKKERFSLILESASTNQTSMYLCASSLLDQPQHFGDGTRLSIL.

V is TRBV27 and J is TRBJ2-5, with TRBD1 identical over 12 bases. The CDR3 has 15 residues. The V gene end was trimmed by 6 bases and the J gene end by 5 bases; junction bases not matched to a gene: 7. In germline, CDR1 is MNHEY, CDR2 SMNVEV (reference sequence). The CDR3 DNA is TGTGCCAGCAGCGATGGGACAGGGGGCTGGGAGACCCAGTACTTC. Its protein product is CASSDGTGGWETQYF.

V is TRBV9 and J is TRBJ2-7; 14 positions agree with TRBD2. This CDR3 comprises 19 residues. In germline, CDR1 is SGDLS, CDR2 YYNGEE. J lost 2 bases, V lost 4 bases, and 14 bases had no gene match. The CDR3 sequence is CASSPHGGLAGVGAYEQYF. CDR3 coding DNA: TGTGCCAGCAGCCCTCACGGGGGACTAGCGGGAGTCGGGGCCTACGAGCAGTACTTC. Complete variable domain (other parts from reference TRBV9 and TRBJ2-7): DSGVTQTPKHLITATGQRVTLRCSPRSGDLSVYWYQQSLDQGLQFLIQYYNGEERAKGNILERFSAQQFPDLHSELNLSSLELGDSALYFCASSPHGGLAGVGAYEQYFGPGTRLTVT.

This clone was recorded only once. The rearrangement joins TRBV15 to TRBJ2-3, with 10 bases matching TRBD2. Germline V gene sequence: CDR1 LNHNV, CDR2 YYDKDF (reference sequence). The CDR3 has 16 amino acids. Trimming at V came to 0 bases and at J to 4 bases, leaving 4 bases not matched to a gene. Written as DNA, the CDR3 is TGTGCCACCAGCAGAGATGAGCGGGGGGGGGCAGATACGCAGTATTTT. Translated: CATSRDERGGADTQYF.

The V call is TRBV10-3, the J call TRBJ2-3; 12 bases match TRBD1. The CDR3 has 16 amino acids. Losses at the gene ends were 4 bases for V and 3 bases for J; bases not matched to a gene: 5. Germline V gene lookup returns CDR1 ENHRY and CDR2 SYGVKD. The CDR3 here is CAISGGQGAWTDTQYF. The CDR3 DNA follows: TGTGCCATCAGTGGGGGACAGGGGGCTTGGACAGATACGCAGTATTTT.

The chain links TRBV29-1 to TRBJ1-2, with D unresolved. Trimming cost V 3 bases and J 0 bases, with 11 bases left between them. The CDR3 covers 14 residues. The V gene's germline CDR1 is SQVTM and CDR2 ANQGSEA. CDR3 nucleotides: TGCAGCGTTGATTCCCTCGGAACTAACTATGGCTACACCTTC. It specifies CSVDSLGTNYGYTF.

The V call is TRBV27, the J call TRBJ2-1, with TRBD2 matching over 12 bases. The CDR3 is made up of 15 amino acids. In germline, CDR1 is MNHEY, CDR2 SMNVEV (reference sequence). With V trimmed by 3 bases and J by 8 bases, 5 bases remained unmatched. The CDR3: CASSFLAGGGDEQFF. CDR3 sequence (DNA): TGTGCCAGCAGTTTCCTAGCGGGAGGGGGAGATGAGCAGTTCTTC.

The rearrangement uses TRBV5-6 and TRBJ2-1, with 7 bases identical to TRBD1. V lost 5 bases to trimming and J lost 7 bases; unmatched junction nucleotides: 12. The V gene's germline CDR1 is SGHDT and CDR2 YYEEEE. The CDR3 has 15 residues. The CDR3 nucleotides read TGTGCCAGCAGGGATGGGACAGCCACTTGGAATGAGCAGTTCTTC. This sequence encodes CASRDGTATWNEQFF.